This T cell receptor beta chain was observed in a study of blood T cell repertoires in COVID-19. Across the whole study: Samples representing acute and convalescent COVID-19 were sourced from the United States, Italy and Spain.

V was trimmed by 10 bases and J by 11 bases, leaving 21 bases between them. The CDR3 extends over 13 amino acids. CDR1 and CDR2 (germline): MDHEN, SYDVKM. This table comes from immunoSEQ multiplex PCR, and its TCRdb copy is limited to in-frame clones, with some not included. The sample holds 100,000 to 150,000 clones; 80% to 85% are singletons and the top ten take 8.4%. The material sequenced was peripheral blood. This sequence joins TRBV28 and TRBJ1-5, with a weak D call TRBD1 (5 bases). This clonotype was obtained from an older woman with active or convalescent COVID-19. The CDR3 here is CAIRWPGNRSQHF. CDR3 DNA sequence: TGTGCCATCCGTTGGCCAGGGAATAGGTCCCAGCATTTT.